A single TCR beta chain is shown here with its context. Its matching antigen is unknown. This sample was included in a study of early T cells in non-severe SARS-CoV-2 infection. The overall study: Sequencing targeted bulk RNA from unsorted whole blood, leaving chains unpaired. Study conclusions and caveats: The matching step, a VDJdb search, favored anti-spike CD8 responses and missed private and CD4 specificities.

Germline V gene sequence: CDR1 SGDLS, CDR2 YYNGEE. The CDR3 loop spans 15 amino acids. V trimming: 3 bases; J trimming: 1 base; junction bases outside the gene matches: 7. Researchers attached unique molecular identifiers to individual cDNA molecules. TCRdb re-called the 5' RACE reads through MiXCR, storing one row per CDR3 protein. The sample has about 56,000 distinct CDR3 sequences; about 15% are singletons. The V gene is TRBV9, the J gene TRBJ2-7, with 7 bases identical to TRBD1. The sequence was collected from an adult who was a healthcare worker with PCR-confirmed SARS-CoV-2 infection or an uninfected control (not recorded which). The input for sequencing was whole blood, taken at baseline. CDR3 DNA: TGTGCCAGCAGCGCTGGACCGGGACAGTCCTACGAGCAGTACTTC. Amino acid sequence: CASSAGPGQSYEQYF.